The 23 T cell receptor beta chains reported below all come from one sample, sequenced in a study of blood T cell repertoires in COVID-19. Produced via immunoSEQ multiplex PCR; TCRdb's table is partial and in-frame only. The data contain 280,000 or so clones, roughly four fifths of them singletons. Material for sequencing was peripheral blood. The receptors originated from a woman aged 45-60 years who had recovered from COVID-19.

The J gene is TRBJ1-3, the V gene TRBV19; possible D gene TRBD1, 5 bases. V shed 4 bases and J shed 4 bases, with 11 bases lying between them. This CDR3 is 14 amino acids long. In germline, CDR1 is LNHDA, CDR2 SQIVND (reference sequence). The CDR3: CASSSGAVGNTIYF. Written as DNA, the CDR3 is TGTGCCAGTAGTAGTGGGGCTGTCGGAAACACCATATATTTT. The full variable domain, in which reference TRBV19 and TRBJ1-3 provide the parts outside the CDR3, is DGGITQSPKYLFRKEGQNVTLSCEQNLNHDAMYWYRQDPGQGLRLIYYSQIVNDFQKGDIAEGYSVSREKKESFPLTVTSAQKNPTAFYLCASSSGAVGNTIYFGEGSWLTVV.

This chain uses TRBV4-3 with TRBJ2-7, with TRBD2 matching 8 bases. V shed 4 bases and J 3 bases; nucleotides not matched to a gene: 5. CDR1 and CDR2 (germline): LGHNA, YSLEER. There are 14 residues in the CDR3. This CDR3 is CASSLQRGSYEQYF. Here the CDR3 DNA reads TGCGCCAGCAGCCTCCAGCGGGGGAGCTACGAGCAGTACTTC.

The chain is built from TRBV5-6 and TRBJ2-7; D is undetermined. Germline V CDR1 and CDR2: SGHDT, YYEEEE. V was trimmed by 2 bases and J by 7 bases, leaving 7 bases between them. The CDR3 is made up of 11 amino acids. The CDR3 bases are TGTGCCAGCAGCTTTACGCGGGAGCAGTACTTC. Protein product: CASSFTREQYF.

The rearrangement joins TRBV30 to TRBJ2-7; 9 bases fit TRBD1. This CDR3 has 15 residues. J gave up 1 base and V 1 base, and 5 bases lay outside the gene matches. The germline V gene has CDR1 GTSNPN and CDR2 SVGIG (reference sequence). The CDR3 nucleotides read TGTGCCTGGAGTGAGGCAGGGACAGGGTCCTACGAGCAGTACTTC. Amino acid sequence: CAWSEAGTGSYEQYF.

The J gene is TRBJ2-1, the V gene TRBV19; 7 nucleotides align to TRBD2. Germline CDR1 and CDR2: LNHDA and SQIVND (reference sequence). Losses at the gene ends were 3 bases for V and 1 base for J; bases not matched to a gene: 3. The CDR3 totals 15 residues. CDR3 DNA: TGTGCCAGTAGTATCAGCGGGGATTCCTACAATGAGCAGTTCTTC. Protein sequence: CASSISGDSYNEQFF. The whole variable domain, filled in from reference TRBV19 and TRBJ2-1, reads DGGITQSPKYLFRKEGQNVTLSCEQNLNHDAMYWYRQDPGQGLRLIYYSQIVNDFQKGDIAEGYSVSREKKESFPLTVTSAQKNPTAFYLCASSISGDSYNEQFFGPGTRLTVL.

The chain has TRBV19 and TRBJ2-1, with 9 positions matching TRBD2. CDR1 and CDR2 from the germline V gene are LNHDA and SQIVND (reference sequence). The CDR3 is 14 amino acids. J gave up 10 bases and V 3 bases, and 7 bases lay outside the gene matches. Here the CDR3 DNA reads TGTGCCAGTAGTATTGGGCTAGCGGGGTGGGAGCAGTTCTTC. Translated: CASSIGLAGWEQFF.

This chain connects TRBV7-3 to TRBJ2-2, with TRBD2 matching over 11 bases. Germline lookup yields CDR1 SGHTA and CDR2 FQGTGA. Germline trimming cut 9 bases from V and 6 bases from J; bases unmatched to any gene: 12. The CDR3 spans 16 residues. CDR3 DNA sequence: TGTGCCAGTCGAGACGGTAGCGGGGGGGCCGCCGGGGAGCTGTTTTTT. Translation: CASRDGSGGAAGELFF.

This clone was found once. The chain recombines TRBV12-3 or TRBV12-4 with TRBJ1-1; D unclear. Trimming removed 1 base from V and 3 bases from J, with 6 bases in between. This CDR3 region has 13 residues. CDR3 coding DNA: TGTGCCAGCAGTTTAGGAAGAGACACTGAAGCTTTCTTT. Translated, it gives CASSLGRDTEAFF.

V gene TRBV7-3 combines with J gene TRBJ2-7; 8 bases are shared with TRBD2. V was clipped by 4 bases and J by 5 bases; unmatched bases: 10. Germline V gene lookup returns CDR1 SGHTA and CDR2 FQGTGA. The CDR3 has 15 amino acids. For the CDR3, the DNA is TGTGCCAGCAGCTCCAGGGCGGGAGGCAGGAACGAGCAGTACTTC. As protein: CASSSRAGGRNEQYF. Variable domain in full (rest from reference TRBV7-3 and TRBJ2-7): GAGVSQTPSNKVTEKGKYVELRCDPISGHTALYWYRQSLGQGPEFLIYFQGTGAADDSGLPNDRFFAVRPEGSVSTLKIQRTERGDSAVYLCASSSRAGGRNEQYFGPGTRLTVT.

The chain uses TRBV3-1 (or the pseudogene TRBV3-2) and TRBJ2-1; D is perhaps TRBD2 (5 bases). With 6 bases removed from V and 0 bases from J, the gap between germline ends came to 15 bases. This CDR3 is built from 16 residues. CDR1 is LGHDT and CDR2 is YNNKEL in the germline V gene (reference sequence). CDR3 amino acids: CASSSTLGSSYNEQFF. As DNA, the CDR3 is TGTGCCAGCAGTTCCACCCTAGGGAGCTCCTACAATGAGCAGTTCTTC.

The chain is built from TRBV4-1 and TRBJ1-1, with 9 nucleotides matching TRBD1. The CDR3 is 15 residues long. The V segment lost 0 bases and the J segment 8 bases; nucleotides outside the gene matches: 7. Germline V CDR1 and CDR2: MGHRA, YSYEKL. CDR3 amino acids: CASSQDVVGTGEAFF. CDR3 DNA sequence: TGCGCCAGCAGCCAAGATGTAGTCGGGACAGGGGAAGCTTTCTTT.

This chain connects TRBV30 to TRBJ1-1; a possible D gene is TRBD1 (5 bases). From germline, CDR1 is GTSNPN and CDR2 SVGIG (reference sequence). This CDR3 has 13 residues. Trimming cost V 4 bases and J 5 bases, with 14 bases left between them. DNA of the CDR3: TGTGCCTGGAAGAGGCAGGGAGGAACTGAAGCTTTCTTT. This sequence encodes CAWKRQGGTEAFF.

CDR3 loop: CASSSVPGGIYRTGELFF. CDR3 nucleotides: TGTGCCAGCAGCTCCGTACCAGGGGGCATATACCGTACCGGGGAGCTGTTTTTT. V and J are TRBV9 and TRBJ2-2; 8 nucleotides match TRBD1. This CDR3 contains 18 residues. The V segment lost 4 bases and the J segment 5 bases; nucleotides outside the gene matches: 16. CDR1 is SGDLS and CDR2 is YYNGEE in the germline V gene.

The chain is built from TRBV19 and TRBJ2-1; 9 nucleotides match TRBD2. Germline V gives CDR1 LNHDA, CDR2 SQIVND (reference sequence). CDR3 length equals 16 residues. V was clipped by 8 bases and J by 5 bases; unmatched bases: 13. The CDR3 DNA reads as TGTGCCAGTTCTCGGTGGGTAGCGGGAGTTCACAATGAGCAGTTCTTC. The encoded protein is CASSRWVAGVHNEQFF.

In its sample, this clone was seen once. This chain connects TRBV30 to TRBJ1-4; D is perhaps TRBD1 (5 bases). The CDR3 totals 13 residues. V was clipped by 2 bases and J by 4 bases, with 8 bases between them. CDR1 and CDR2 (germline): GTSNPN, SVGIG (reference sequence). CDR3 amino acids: CAWSTRDNEKLFF. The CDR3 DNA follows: TGTGCCTGGAGTACCAGGGATAATGAAAAACTGTTTTTT.

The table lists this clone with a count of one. This CDR3 reads CASSAWTATYNSPLHF. The CDR3 DNA follows: TGTGCCAGCAGTGCCTGGACAGCAACTTATAATTCACCCCTCCACTTT. V gene TRBV27 combines with J gene TRBJ1-6, with D perhaps matching TRBD1 (6 bases). Trimming shortened V by 5 bases and J by 4 bases, and 15 bases separated the two germline ends. This CDR3 is built from 16 residues. In germline, CDR1 is MNHEY, CDR2 SMNVEV (reference sequence).

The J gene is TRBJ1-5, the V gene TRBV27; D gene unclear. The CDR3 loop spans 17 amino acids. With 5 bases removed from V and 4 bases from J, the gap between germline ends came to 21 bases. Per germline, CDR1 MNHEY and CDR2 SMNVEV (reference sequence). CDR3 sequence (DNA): TGTGCCAGCAGTAAGAGGGCAGCCGTATGGGCTAATCAGCCCCAGCATTTT. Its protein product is CASSKRAAVWANQPQHF.

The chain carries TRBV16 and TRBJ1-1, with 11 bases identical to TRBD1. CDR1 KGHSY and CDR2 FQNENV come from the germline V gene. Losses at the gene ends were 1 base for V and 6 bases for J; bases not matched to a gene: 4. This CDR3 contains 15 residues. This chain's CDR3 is CASSQLGQGVAEAFF. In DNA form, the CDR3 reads TGTGCCAGCAGCCAATTGGGACAGGGGGTGGCTGAAGCTTTCTTT.

DNA for the CDR3: TGTGCCAGCAGCGAGTCCCTGGCGGGAGGTTACAATGAGCAGTTCTTC. It yields the protein CASSESLAGGYNEQFF. The chain has TRBV9 and TRBJ2-1, with 8 bases identical to TRBD2. The CDR3 spans 16 residues. The ends lost 3 bases at V and 4 bases at J; junction bases unmatched: 9. CDR1 is SGDLS, CDR2 YYNGEE, per germline.

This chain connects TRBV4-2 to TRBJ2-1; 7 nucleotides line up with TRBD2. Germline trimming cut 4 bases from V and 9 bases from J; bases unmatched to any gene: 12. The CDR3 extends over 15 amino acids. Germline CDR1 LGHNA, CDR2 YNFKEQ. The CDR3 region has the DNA TGTGCCAGCAGCCCAGAACAGCGGGAAACGGGTGAGCAGTTCTTC. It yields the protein CASSPEQRETGEQFF.

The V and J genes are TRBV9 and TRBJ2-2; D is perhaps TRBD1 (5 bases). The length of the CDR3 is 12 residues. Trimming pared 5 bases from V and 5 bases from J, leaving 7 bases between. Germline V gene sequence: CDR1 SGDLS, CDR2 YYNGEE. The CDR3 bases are TGTGCCAGCAGGGGGCGTACCGGGGAGCTGTTTTTT. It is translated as CASRGRTGELFF. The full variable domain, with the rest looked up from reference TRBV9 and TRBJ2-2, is DSGVTQTPKHLITATGQRVTLRCSPRSGDLSVYWYQQSLDQGLQFLIQYYNGEERAKGNILERFSAQQFPDLHSELNLSSLELGDSALYFCASRGRTGELFFGEGSRLTVL.

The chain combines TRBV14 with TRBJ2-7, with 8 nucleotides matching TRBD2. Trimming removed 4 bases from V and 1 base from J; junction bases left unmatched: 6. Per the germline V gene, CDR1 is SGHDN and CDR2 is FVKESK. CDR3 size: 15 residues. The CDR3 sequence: CASSPGGGFSYEQYF. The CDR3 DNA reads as TGTGCCAGCAGCCCGGGCGGGGGGTTTTCCTACGAGCAGTACTTC.

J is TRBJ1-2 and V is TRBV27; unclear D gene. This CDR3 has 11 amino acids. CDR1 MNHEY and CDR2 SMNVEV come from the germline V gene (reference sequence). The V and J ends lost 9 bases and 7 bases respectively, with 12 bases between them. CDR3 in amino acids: CASRGAGGYTF. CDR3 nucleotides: TGTGCCAGTCGGGGTGCGGGTGGCTACACCTTC.